This T cell receptor (beta chain) is from a study of cytotoxic CD8 clonotypes in ibrutinib-treated CLL. Clones were read by immunoSEQ multiplex PCR, and TCRdb kept only the in-frame ones, dropping some. The table lists some 310,000 clones, around four fifths of them singletons. General study findings and limits: Public clonotypes occurred uncommonly; on treatment, they contracted or remained stable.

A remark on this clone: Its target is unknown.

The length of the CDR3 is 21 residues. Germline CDR1 is SNHLY and CDR2 is FYNNEI. The germline V and J ends were trimmed by 1 base and 1 base, with 29 bases remaining between them. The receptor comes from a human donor with chronic lymphocytic leukemia. Sequenced here: PBMCs, sampled before ibrutinib treatment. The V call is TRBV2, the J call TRBJ2-7; D perhaps matches TRBD1 (6 bases). Here the CDR3 DNA reads TGTGCCAGCAGTGAAGGAGGGGTCGGCTGGGGACACCCAGAGTTTTCCTACGAGCAGTACTTC. As protein: CASSEGGVGWGHPEFSYEQYF.